This T cell receptor (beta chain) was found in a study of a mutant IDH1 vaccine in newly diagnosed glioma. Time point: baseline, week 1 (first vaccination visit). Treatment meaning: pre-vaccination baseline after standard-of-care therapy. The CDR3 runs to 14 residues. Germline CDR1 is WNHNN and CDR2 is SYGVQD (reference sequence). V trimming: 9 bases; J trimming: 8 bases; junction bases outside the gene matches: 12. The protocol was immunoSEQ multiplex PCR, while the TCRdb copy is restricted to in-frame clones and leaves out a portion. The repertoire holds about 88,000 clones, with around 80% as singletons. This clone has more than one count but fewer than ten.

Material: PBMCs, obtained from a glioma patient treated with radiotherapy, temozolomide or both. This chain joins TRBV10-1 and TRBJ2-1, with 8 bases fitting TRBD2. The receptor comes from a man in his forties with glioma. Some clones in this sample may be carry-over from other donors' samples. The CDR3 DNA follows: TGCGCCAGTCTTGAAACCGGACTAGCTTATGAGCAGTTCTTC. This gives the protein CASLETGLAYEQFF.